The 28 T cell receptor beta chains in this list originate from one sample, sequenced in a study of regulatory T cells in long-lasting Graves disease. In building TCR beta libraries, iRepertoire HTBI primers were used together with Arm-PCR of CDR3 regions. Each CDR3 protein gets one entry after TCRdb re-called the multiplex PCR reads with MiXCR. The data hold over 350,000 distinct CDR3 sequences, with 15% observed a single time. As for time point: newly diagnosed GD, antithyroid drugs for less than 3 months. Making the TCR library involved RNA that had been extracted from PBMCs. The same specimen was also included in a second study, on T cells in Graves' hyperthyroidism and ophthalmopathy.

The sequencing here drew on peripheral blood mononuclear cells (PBMCs), taken at new diagnosis, from a patient treated with antithyroid drugs. These receptors came from a woman aged 40 to 50 with Graves disease.

This clonotype was detected ten times or more. This chain joins TRBV6-2 or TRBV6-3 and TRBJ2-1, with D tentatively TRBD2 (5 bases). Germline values: CDR1 MNHEY, CDR2 SVGEGT. The ends were cut back, 5 bases at V and 0 bases at J, with 20 bases in the middle. This CDR3 is 18 amino acids long. The CDR3 here is CASSKEGQTLSSYNEQFF. The CDR3, as DNA: TGTGCCAGCAGTAAAGAGGGCCAGACACTGAGCTCCTACAATGAGCAGTTCTTC.

This clonotype was picked up one time. Relative to the germline gene, one junction end is altered; a read error may explain this. CDR3 nucleotides: TGCGCCAGCAGCCACCGGGAGGTTTCCTACGGGCAGTACTTC. This encodes CASSHREVSYGQYF. The rearrangement uses TRBV4-1 and TRBJ2-7, with 7 bases matching TRBD2. The CDR3 covers 14 residues. Germline assignment: CDR1 MGHRA and CDR2 YSYEKL.

This clonotype was seen ten or more times. CDR3 sequence reads: CASSLVGTTLTYEQYF. CDR3 coding DNA: TGTGCCAGCAGCTTAGTCGGGACTACTCTTACCTACGAGCAGTACTTC. The V gene is TRBV7-9, the J gene TRBJ2-7; the match to TRBD2 covers 7 bases. V was pared by 1 base and J by 2 bases, with 8 bases of the junction left unmatched. This CDR3 is built from 16 residues. Looked up from germline, CDR1 is SEHNR and CDR2 is FQNEAQ (reference sequence).

This clonotype appeared many times. The V and J genes are TRBV7-6 and TRBJ2-5; TRBD2 matches at 9 bases. The germline CDR1 and CDR2 sequences are SGHVS and FNYEAQ. J lost 4 bases, V lost 1 base, and 13 bases had no gene match. The CDR3 is 18 residues long. CDR3 bases: TGTGCCAGCAGCTTAGAGGTAGCGGGAGCTCCTTCGGGAGAGACCCAGTACTTC. This encodes CASSLEVAGAPSGETQYF.

This clonotype was counted at least ten times. CDR3 region: CASSSGGHFSYNEQFF. The CDR3 bases are TGTGCCAGCAGCTCAGGGGGTCATTTCTCCTACAATGAGCAGTTCTTC. This sequence joins TRBV11-3 and TRBJ2-1; 7 bases align to TRBD1. CDR1 and CDR2 from the germline V gene are SGHNT and YENEEA. CDR3 length: 16 residues. The junction had 6 bases not matched to a gene; V was cut back by 4 bases and J by 0 bases.

Concerning this clonotype itself: A much larger clone differs by one base, so this may be a read error. V gene TRBV5-1 combines with J gene TRBJ2-1; D assignment may be TRBD1 or TRBD2 (6 bases each). This CDR3 is 12 amino acids long. Germline-derived CDR1 and CDR2 are SGHRS and YFSETQ. CDR3 in amino acids: CASSPEGDEHFF. For the CDR3, the DNA is TGCGCCAGCAGCCCGGAGGGGGATGAGCACTTCTTC.

This clonotype has at least ten counts. The genes are TRBV2 and TRBJ2-2; a weak D match, TRBD2 (6 bases). The CDR3 contains 17 residues. Looked up from germline, CDR1 is SNHLY and CDR2 is FYNNEI. V lost 7 bases and J lost 1, with 19 bases in between. For the CDR3, the DNA is TGTGCCAGCAAGAGGGACTTCGGAGGCGAGAACACCGGGGAGCTGTTTTTT. Residues: CASKRDFGGENTGELFF.

The V call is TRBV4-1, the J call TRBJ2-5; a possible D gene is TRBD2 (6 bases). In germline, CDR1 is MGHRA, CDR2 YSYEKL. V lost 4 bases, J lost 4 bases, and 13 bases lay in between. This CDR3 region has 14 residues. CDR3 coding DNA: TGCGCCAGCAGCCCATTAGCGGATTCAGAGACCCAGTACTTC. Residues: CASSPLADSETQYF.

This clonotype was seen at least ten times. V gene TRBV27 combines with J gene TRBJ2-7, with 9 positions matching TRBD2. CDR1 is MNHEY and CDR2 is SMNVEV in the germline V gene (reference sequence). CDR3 length: 15 amino acids. V was clipped by 8 bases and J by 2 bases; unmatched bases: 10. As DNA, the CDR3 is TGTGCCAGCTCAGTTTCTTCTAGCGGGGCCTACGAGCAGTACTTC. Translating gives CASSVSSSGAYEQYF.

This clonotype occurred many times. V usage is TRBV5-1 and J usage is TRBJ2-7, with D perhaps matching TRBD2 (5 bases). V lost 5 bases to trimming and J lost 5 bases, with 11 bases between them. Germline CDR1 SGHRS, CDR2 YFSETQ. This CDR3 has 12 amino acids. CDR3 DNA: TGCGCCAGCAGTAGAGGGTTCCACGAGCAGTACTTC. Its protein is CASSRGFHEQYF.

This clonotype was observed at least ten times. The rearrangement joins TRBV28 to TRBJ1-4; D not certain. Germline V lookup: CDR1 MDHEN, CDR2 SYDVKM. This CDR3 has 15 residues. With 6 bases removed from V and 7 bases from J, the gap between germline ends came to 18 bases. For the CDR3, the DNA is TGTGCCAGCAGGTCGGGTTCGGTAGGCGGTGAAAAACTGTTTTTT. Translation: CASRSGSVGGEKLFF.

This clonotype was found many times. V is TRBV28 and J is TRBJ2-7, with D hard to call. Germline V CDR1 and CDR2: MDHEN, SYDVKM. The CDR3 is made up of 11 amino acids. V shed 6 bases and J shed 2 bases, with 5 bases lying between them. CDR3 DNA: TGTGCCAGCAGCATTACCTACGAGCAGTACTTC. It yields the protein CASSITYEQYF.

Worth noting for this clonotype: A much larger clone is a single base away; this may be a read error. This chain joins TRBV28 and TRBJ1-2, with TRBD1 as a possible D gene (5 bases). Germline-derived CDR1 and CDR2 are MDHEN and SYDVKM. The CDR3 has 14 residues. The CDR3 sequence: CASSFFSGSTGCTF. The CDR3 coding sequence is TGTGCCAGCAGTTTCTTTTCAGGGAGTACTGGCTGCACCTTC.

The chain uses TRBV20-1 and TRBJ2-3, with unresolved D. Germline CDR1 DFQATT, CDR2 SNEGSKA (reference sequence). The CDR3 consists of 15 residues. Deletions cut 1 base from V and 2 bases from J, with 13 bases between. The CDR3 region is CSARVPVSVTDTQYF. CDR3 bases: TGCAGTGCTAGAGTCCCCGTCTCCGTCACAGATACGCAGTATTTT.

This clonotype was counted between two and nine times. The V call is TRBV6-2 or TRBV6-3, the J call TRBJ2-1, with unresolved D. This CDR3 has 13 residues. Germline CDR1 MNHEY, CDR2 SVGEGT. The ends were cut back, 5 bases at V and 5 bases at J, with 10 bases in the middle. The CDR3 DNA sequence: TGTGCCAGCAGTGAACATAAAAACAATGAGCAGTTCTTC. As protein: CASSEHKNNEQFF.

Many counts were recorded for this clonotype. The chain is built from TRBV28 and TRBJ1-6; unclear D gene. The germline V gene encodes CDR1 MDHEN and CDR2 SYDVKM. CDR3 length equals 12 residues. The CDR3 bases are TGTCCCCCGAATGCCGCTGTGTCACCCCTCCACTTT. Amino acid sequence: CPPNAAVSPLHF.

There are many counts of this clonotype. This rearrangement joins TRBV28 to TRBJ2-7; 10 nucleotides match TRBD1. The junction had 10 bases not matched to a gene; V was cut back by 4 bases and J by 4 bases. This CDR3 is 16 amino acids long. Germline CDR1 MDHEN, CDR2 SYDVKM. Here the CDR3 DNA reads TGTGCCAGCAGTTCCTCGTCGGGACAGGGGCGGTACGAGCAGTACTTC. Protein: CASSSSSGQGRYEQYF.

Many counts were recorded for this clonotype. The chain is built from TRBV6-1 and TRBJ2-1, with 8 bases that match TRBD1. Trimming removed 7 bases from V and 2 bases from J; junction bases left unmatched: 7. This CDR3 has 15 residues. Germline CDR1 reads MNHNS; CDR2 reads SASEGT. The CDR3 protein is CASTRDRKPYNEQFF. The CDR3 DNA is TGTGCCAGCACTCGGGACAGGAAGCCCTACAATGAGCAGTTCTTC.

In its sample, this clonotype was seen many times. The chain uses TRBV5-1 and TRBJ2-1, with 9 positions matching TRBD1. V was clipped by 7 bases and J by 0 bases; unmatched bases: 17. Germline CDR1 is SGHRS and CDR2 is YFSETQ. This CDR3 is 19 amino acids long. This CDR3 is CASGYSRDRVPSSYNEQFF. In DNA form, the CDR3 reads TGCGCCAGCGGATACTCCCGGGACAGGGTCCCGAGCTCCTACAATGAGCAGTTCTTC. Complete variable domain (other parts from reference TRBV5-1 and TRBJ2-1): KAGVTQTPRYLIKTRGQQVTLSCSPISGHRSVSWYQQTPGQGLQFLFEYFSETQRNKGNFPGRFSGRQFSNSRSEMNVSTLELGDSALYLCASGYSRDRVPSSYNEQFFGPGTRLTVL.

The J gene is TRBJ1-3, the V gene TRBV5-1, with 8 bases matching TRBD1. The CDR3 has 16 residues. The trim removed 5 bases at V and 0 bases at J, leaving 7 bases unmatched. Germline CDR1 is SGHRS and CDR2 is YFSETQ. The CDR3 nucleotides are TGCGCCAGCAGTAGAACAGGGGGGACCTCTGGAAACACCATATATTTT. This gives the protein CASSRTGGTSGNTIYF.

This clonotype was observed at least ten times. The V call is TRBV27, the J call TRBJ2-2; 7 nucleotides agree with TRBD1. The trim removed 1 base at V and 4 bases at J, leaving 3 bases unmatched. This CDR3 contains 15 residues. Germline lookup yields CDR1 MNHEY and CDR2 SMNVEV (reference sequence). The CDR3 DNA reads TGTGCCAGCAGTTTATATGGACAGGTCACCGGGGAGCTGTTTTTT. Protein sequence: CASSLYGQVTGELFF.

This clonotype showed up many times. This sequence joins TRBV2 and TRBJ1-5, with D possibly TRBD1 on 6 matching bases. The germline V gene has CDR1 SNHLY and CDR2 FYNNEI. This CDR3 comprises 14 residues. V lost 6 bases to trimming and J lost 2 bases, with 11 bases between them. The CDR3 sequence is CASSPGARNQPQHF. The CDR3 region has the DNA TGTGCCAGCAGCCCGGGGGCCCGCAATCAGCCCCAGCATTTT.

The chain is built from TRBV7-9 and TRBJ2-2; possibly TRBD1 or TRBD2 for D (5 bases each). The V gene's germline CDR1 is SEHNR and CDR2 FQNEAQ (reference sequence). The CDR3 consists of 16 residues. V was cut by 8 bases and J by 6 bases, with 22 bases left in between. The CDR3 DNA reads as TGTGCCAGCGCCGGGCGCGACCGGACGGGGCCCGGGGAGCTGTTTTTT. This gives the protein CASAGRDRTGPGELFF.

This clonotype appeared many times. The CDR3 here is CASSQPGLVETQYF. CDR3 nucleotide sequence: TGTGCCAGCAGCCAGCCGGGACTTGTAGAGACCCAGTACTTC. V is TRBV3-1 and J is TRBJ2-5; TRBD2 might be the D (6 bases). V dropped 3 bases and J dropped 4 bases, with 12 bases sitting between them. Germline CDR1 reads LGHDT; CDR2 reads YNNKEL (reference sequence). The CDR3 runs to 14 residues.

Many counts were recorded for this clonotype. This sequence may be a read error, since a much larger clone differs from it by one base. The chain carries TRBV5-6 and TRBJ2-1; 9 bases line up with TRBD2. Germline CDR1 reads SGHDT; CDR2 reads YYEEEE. The CDR3 totals 15 residues. V lost 3 bases, J lost 4 bases, and 5 bases stayed unmatched. The CDR3: CASSSGTSRYNEQFF. The CDR3 region has the DNA TGTGCCAGCAGCTCCGGGACTAGCAGATACAATGAGCAGTTCTTC.

The chain links TRBV14 to TRBJ1-4; D is ambiguous. Germline CDR1 is SGHDN and CDR2 is FVKESK. The V gene lost 0 bases and the J gene lost 4 bases, with 12 bases spanning the gap. The CDR3 has 16 residues. The CDR3 nucleotides read TGTGCCAGCAGCCAAGACCCCGGAGCAAATAATGAAAAACTGTTTTTT. Protein: CASSQDPGANNEKLFF.

This clonotype was counted at least ten times. The V gene is TRBV27, the J gene TRBJ2-7; 8 nucleotides line up with TRBD2. With 7 bases clipped from V and 5 bases from J, the junction kept 7 bases outside the gene matches. CDR3 size: 13 residues. In germline, CDR1 is MNHEY, CDR2 SMNVEV (reference sequence). CDR3 in amino acids: CASTTRGGDEQYF. The CDR3 bases are TGTGCCAGCACTACCCGGGGGGGCGACGAGCAGTACTTC.

This clonotype came up many times. The genes are TRBV15 and TRBJ2-1; possibly TRBD2 for D (6 bases). Between the trimmed V and J ends, which lost 5 bases and 2 bases, there was a span of 13 bases. CDR3 length: 15 residues. The V gene's germline CDR1 is LNHNV and CDR2 YYDKDF (reference sequence). The CDR3 sequence is CATSDSGRAYNEQFF. DNA for the CDR3: TGTGCCACCAGCGATAGCGGCCGAGCCTACAATGAGCAGTTCTTC.